This TCR beta chain was recovered during a study of shared clonotypes between healthy human individuals. As for the study in general: Each donor had three CD4 naive, three CD4 memory, two CD8 naive and one CD8 memory plate. Whole-study results and caveats: Non-shared clonotypes were found to have lower generation probabilities than the clonotypes that were shared by all four of the sorted-subset donors.

In regard to this clone: No antigen is known for it.

Trimming cost V 4 bases and J 4 bases, with 12 bases left between them. The CDR3 has 14 amino acids. Germline assignment: CDR1 MDHEN and CDR2 SYDVKM. Assay used: immunoSEQ multiplex PCR; TCRdb lists only in-frame clones, some missing. The sample consists of around 510,000 clones, around 96% of them appearing once. V and J are TRBV28 and TRBJ2-3, with D maybe TRBD1 (6 bases). The receptor comes from a woman in her thirties in good health. The material sequenced was naive CD4+ T cells sorted from blood. The subset is: CD45RA+ positively selected. This chain's CDR3 is CASSSQGKSDTQYF. The CDR3 DNA reads TGTGCCAGCAGTTCCCAGGGGAAGTCAGATACGCAGTATTTT.